This T cell receptor (beta chain) appears in the sequencing data of a study of blood T cell repertoires in COVID-19. Study-wide context: COVID-19 samples, acute and convalescent, were from the United States, Italy and Spain.

Methods used by the authors: Nucleated cell number was recorded as an estimate derived from reference gene primer amplification. TCRdb's copy holds only in-frame clones and misses some; the assay was immunoSEQ multiplex PCR. D and trimming come from the DNA, and the V and J calls and clone size come from that table. The table has about 140,000 clones, more than 60% seen once. CDR3 length: 16 amino acids. Germline loops: CDR1 MGHRA, CDR2 YSYEKL. V dropped 0 bases and J dropped 1; count of bases not matched to a gene: 5. This clonotype was obtained from a man between 50 and 59 years old with acute or convalescent COVID-19. The sample comprised peripheral blood. The rearrangement joins TRBV4-1 to TRBJ1-1; 7 bases map to TRBD1. The CDR3 coding sequence is TGCGCCAGCAGCCAAGATATTCAGGGGGGGAACACTGAAGCTTTCTTT. Amino acid sequence: CASSQDIQGGNTEAFF.